This is a list of T cell receptor beta chains from one sample in a study of T-cell reconstitution after alpha-beta-depleted transplantation in children. Each CDR3 protein gets one entry after TCRdb re-called the PCR reads with MiXCR. The table has around 230,000 distinct CDR3 sequences, more than 15% seen once. The specimen comprised PBMCs, mostly from graft donor cells, sampled 360 days after TCRalphabeta/CD19-depleted stem cell transplant. These receptors were taken from a male patient between 2 and 15 years old who had a stem cell transplant for acute lymphoblastic leukemia, so the T cells may come from the graft donor. Each CDR3 is given with its conserved first and last residue. D genes are given only for firm matches. Size tells how often a clone was seen (once, few, many) or the class of an expanded clone, and some rows leave it out.

j_gene: TRBJ1-4
v_gene: TRBV2
abundance: NA
d_gene: NA
CDR3nt: TGTGCCAGCATGGGTTTTCCTCCCCCCCTGTTGGGGGGAAATGAAAAACTGTTTTTT
CDR3aa: CASMGFPPPLLGGNEKLFF

j_gene: TRBJ1-4
v_gene: TRBV7-9
abundance: few
d_gene: NA
CDR3nt: TGTGCCAGCAGCCCTAGGGGTATTAATGAAAAACTGTTTTTT
CDR3aa: CASSPRGINEKLFF

j_gene: TRBJ2-2
v_gene: TRBV4-1
abundance: NA
d_gene: TRBD2
CDR3nt: TGCGCCAGCAGCCTTAGCGGGGGGGGAACCGGGGAGCTGTTTTTT
CDR3aa: CASSLSGGGTGELFF

j_gene: TRBJ2-7
v_gene: TRBV2
abundance: NA
d_gene: NA
CDR3nt: TGTGCCAGCAGTGATAGGGGCTCCTACGAGCAGTACTTC
CDR3aa: CASSDRGSYEQYF

j_gene: TRBJ2-3
v_gene: TRBV29-1
abundance: NA
d_gene: NA
CDR3nt: TGCAGCTCAACGACGTACAGCACAGATACGCAGTATTTT
CDR3aa: CSSTTYSTDTQYF

j_gene: TRBJ2-1
v_gene: TRBV2
abundance: NA
d_gene: TRBD1
CDR3nt: TGTGCCAGCAGACCGGGACAGGGGGCTCCCGGGTCCTACAATGAGCAGTTCTTC
CDR3aa: CASRPGQGAPGSYNEQFF

j_gene: TRBJ2-2
v_gene: TRBV25-1
abundance: NA
d_gene: TRBD1
CDR3nt: TGTGCCAGCAGTTCACTCGGGACAGGGGTCACCGGGGAGCTGTTTTTT
CDR3aa: CASSSLGTGVTGELFF

j_gene: TRBJ2-3
v_gene: TRBV7-6
abundance: NA
d_gene: TRBD1
CDR3nt: TGTGCCAGCAGCCTCGGGACAGGCGGGAGCACAGATACGCAGTATTTT
CDR3aa: CASSLGTGGSTDTQYF

j_gene: TRBJ2-5
v_gene: TRBV23-1
abundance: NA
d_gene: NA
CDR3nt: TGCGCCAGCAGTCAATCGACCGACAGCTCGGAGACCCAGTACTTC
CDR3aa: CASSQSTDSSETQYF

j_gene: TRBJ2-7
v_gene: TRBV4-3
abundance: few
d_gene: NA
CDR3nt: TGCGCCAGCAGCCAAGATCGCGGCTACCTTTACGAGCAGTACTTC
CDR3aa: CASSQDRGYLYEQYF

j_gene: TRBJ2-1
v_gene: TRBV29-1
abundance: few
d_gene: NA
CDR3nt: TGCAGCGTTGAAGACGGCAATGAGCAGTTCTTC
CDR3aa: CSVEDGNEQFF

j_gene: TRBJ1-1
v_gene: TRBV29-1
abundance: many
d_gene: TRBD1
CDR3nt: TGCAGCGTTGGGGCCAGGGGGGCCACTGAAGCTTTCTTT
CDR3aa: CSVGARGATEAFF

j_gene: TRBJ1-4
v_gene: TRBV7-9
abundance: few
d_gene: NA
CDR3nt: TGTGCCAGCAGCTTAGACGACGCCCTGTTTTTT
CDR3aa: CASSLDDALFF

j_gene: TRBJ2-7
v_gene: TRBV24-1
abundance: few
d_gene: TRBD1
CDR3nt: TGTGCCACCAGTGACAAAGGACAGGGGCGGTACGAGCAGTACTTC
CDR3aa: CATSDKGQGRYEQYF

j_gene: TRBJ2-5
v_gene: TRBV4-2
abundance: few
d_gene: TRBD2
CDR3nt: TGTGCCAGCAGCCAAGAATTACTAGCGGGGGGAGAGACCCAGTACTTC
CDR3aa: CASSQELLAGGETQYF

j_gene: TRBJ2-3
v_gene: TRBV10-1
abundance: NA
d_gene: NA
CDR3nt: TGCGCCAGCAGTGACAGGGCTAGCACAGATACGCAGTATTTT
CDR3aa: CASSDRASTDTQYF